Presented here are 20 T cell receptor beta chains from one specimen sequenced in a study of T cell responses to AZD1222 COVID-19 vaccine. Clones were sequenced by immunoSEQ multiplex PCR, and TCRdb holds only the in-frame ones, with some missing. Among some 150,000 clones listed, 90% to 95% were seen once. The sample consisted of peripheral blood, taken on day 0 of AZD1222 vaccination. Source of these receptors: an adult in good health.

This rearrangement joins TRBV23-1 to TRBJ1-2, with D maybe TRBD1 (5 bases). TRBV23-1 is sorted into the ORF group, with uncertain function. V gave up 0 bases and J gave up 4 bases, with 15 bases separating them. The CDR3 consists of 16 residues. The CDR3 nucleotides are TGCGCCAGCAGTCAATCGGGTTTGAGGGGCATCTATGGCTACACCTTC. It specifies CASSQSGLRGIYGYTF.

The CDR3 nucleotides read TGTGCCAGCAGTAGAGGGATTTCTGGAAACACCATATATTTT. Residues: CASSRGISGNTIYF. This chain uses TRBV6-5 with TRBJ1-3; D not certain. The germline CDR1 and CDR2 sequences are MNHEY and SVGAGI. V was cut by 5 bases and J by 1 base, with 9 bases left in between. The CDR3 runs 14 residues.

V and J are TRBV21-1 and TRBJ2-4. TRBV21-1 is reported as a pseudogene. CDR3 length: 15 amino acids. In DNA form, the CDR3 reads TGTGCCAGCAGCAAATCAAGTCGATTTAAAAACATTCAGTACTTC. Translated, it gives CASSKSSRFKNIQYF.

The rearrangement uses TRBV6-2 or TRBV6-3 and TRBJ1-4; 8 nucleotides align to TRBD1. Germline V CDR1 and CDR2: MNHEY, SVGEGT. The CDR3 is made up of 15 amino acids. J was trimmed by 8 bases and V by 2 bases; bases with no gene match: 7. This CDR3 is CASSYIQGASEKLFF. As DNA, the CDR3 is TGTGCCAGCAGTTACATCCAGGGGGCAAGCGAAAAACTGTTTTTT.

The rearrangement joins TRBV4-1 to TRBJ2-7; a possible D gene is TRBD1 (6 bases). Trimming removed 3 bases at V and 3 bases at J, with 12 bases between. CDR1 and CDR2 (germline): MGHRA, YSYEKL. The CDR3 has 14 amino acids. The CDR3 loop is CASSHAQGIYEQYF. CDR3 sequence (DNA): TGCGCCAGCAGCCATGCACAGGGAATCTACGAGCAGTACTTC.

V and J are TRBV5-1 and TRBJ1-4; D gene unclear. V lost 0 bases, J lost 5 bases, and 14 bases lay in between. The CDR3 spans 16 residues. The V gene's germline CDR1 is SGHRS and CDR2 YFSETQ. The CDR3 spells CASSLEPRPYNEKLFF. CDR3 coding DNA: TGCGCCAGCAGCTTGGAACCCCGCCCGTACAATGAAAAACTGTTTTTT. The full variable domain, rest sourced from reference TRBV5-1 and TRBJ1-4, is KAGVTQTPRYLIKTRGQQVTLSCSPISGHRSVSWYQQTPGQGLQFLFEYFSETQRNKGNFPGRFSGRQFSNSRSEMNVSTLELGDSALYLCASSLEPRPYNEKLFFGSGTQLSVL.

In its sample, this clone was seen a few times. This rearrangement joins TRBV16 to TRBJ2-7; D is ambiguous. CDR3 size: 16 residues. Per the germline V gene, CDR1 is KGHSY and CDR2 is FQNENV. The ends were cut back, 1 base at V and 3 bases at J, with 16 bases in the middle. This chain's CDR3 is CASSQLVSSRSYEQYF. The DNA of the CDR3 is TGTGCCAGCAGCCAATTGGTTTCCTCCCGCAGCTACGAGCAGTACTTC. Variable domain in full (rest from reference TRBV16 and TRBJ2-7): GEEVAQTPKHLVRGEGQKAKLYCAPIKGHSYVFWYQQVLKNEFKFLISFQNENVFDETGMPKERFSAKCLPNSPCSLEIQATKLEDSAVYFCASSQLVSSRSYEQYFGPGTRLTVT.

The V gene is TRBV14, the J gene TRBJ2-2, with 9 bases fitting TRBD1. Germline CDR1 reads SGHDN; CDR2 reads FVKESK. This CDR3 has 16 amino acids. V lost 4 bases to trimming and J lost 6 bases; unmatched junction nucleotides: 9. The CDR3 region is CASSPPGTGWAGELFF. Written as DNA, the CDR3 is TGTGCCAGCAGCCCGCCTGGGACAGGGTGGGCCGGGGAGCTGTTTTTT.

The J gene is TRBJ2-7, the V gene TRBV5-6; D possibly corresponds to TRBD2 (5 bases). CDR1 and CDR2 (germline): SGHDT, YYEEEE. Trimming took 2 bases from V and 2 from J, leaving 11 bases between them. The CDR3 extends over 14 amino acids. CDR3: CASSLGADPYEQYF. CDR3 coding DNA: TGTGCCAGCAGCTTAGGAGCGGACCCCTACGAGCAGTACTTC. Together with reference TRBV5-6 and TRBJ2-7, the CDR3 gives the full variable domain: DAGVTQSPTHLIKTRGQQVTLRCSPKSGHDTVSWYQQALGQGPQFIFQYYEEEERQRGNFPDRFSGHQFPNYSSELNVNALLLGDSALYLCASSLGADPYEQYFGPGTRLTVT.

The gene calls are TRBV28 and TRBJ2-2, with 10 bases identical to TRBD2. Germline-derived CDR1 and CDR2 are MDHEN and SYDVKM. V was clipped by 2 bases and J by 4 bases; unmatched bases: 1. The CDR3 spans 15 residues. Written as DNA, the CDR3 is TGTGCCAGCAGTTTAGTAGCGGGGGGCACCGGGGAGCTGTTTTTT. Its translation is CASSLVAGGTGELFF.

V is TRBV11-2 and J is TRBJ1-1; 7 nucleotides align to TRBD1. The germline V gene has CDR1 SGHAT and CDR2 FQNNGV. The length of the CDR3 is 13 residues. Trimming cost V 3 bases and J 3 bases; bases outside gene matches: 1. CDR3 sequence reads: CASSFTGDTEAFF. The CDR3 DNA reads as TGTGCCAGCAGCTTCACAGGGGACACTGAAGCTTTCTTT.

CDR3 protein: CASRGGRRIYF. DNA for the CDR3: TGTGCCAGCAGGGGGGGCCGGAGAATCTACTTC. V usage is TRBV6-5 and J usage is TRBJ2-7, with D perhaps assigned TRBD1 or TRBD2 (6 bases each). From germline, CDR1 is MNHEY and CDR2 SVGAGI. CDR3 length equals 11 residues. V lost 6 bases and J 13 bases, leaving 16 bases between the germline ends.

This CDR3 reads CASSLDGFNQPQHF. CDR3 bases: TGTGCCAGCAGCCTGGACGGCTTCAATCAGCCCCAGCATTTT. V is TRBV28 and J is TRBJ1-5, with D unclear. CDR3 length equals 14 residues. CDR1 is MDHEN and CDR2 is SYDVKM in the germline V gene. Trimming pared 6 bases from V and 3 bases from J, leaving 12 bases between.

This clone was seen only once. The CDR3 here is CASRKEGNQPQHF. In DNA, the CDR3 is TGTGCCAGCAGGAAAGAGGGCAATCAGCCCCAGCATTTT. J is TRBJ1-5 and V is TRBV2; D call uncertain. V lost 6 bases and J 2 bases, leaving 8 bases between the germline ends. The CDR3 loop spans 13 amino acids. Germline CDR1 is SNHLY and CDR2 is FYNNEI.

V and J are TRBV7-8 and TRBJ2-5; 9 bases match TRBD2. The CDR3 has 16 amino acids. Germline loops: CDR1 SGHVS, CDR2 FQNEAQ. V was pared by 4 bases and J by 2 bases, with 8 bases of the junction left unmatched. CDR3 region: CASSSLAGADQETQYF. The DNA of the CDR3 is TGTGCCAGCAGCTCTTTAGCGGGGGCCGATCAAGAGACCCAGTACTTC.

This rearrangement joins TRBV30 to TRBJ1-5, with unresolved D. CDR1 and CDR2 (germline): GTSNPN, SVGIG (reference sequence). V was clipped by 5 bases and J by 2 bases, with 10 bases between them. The CDR3 runs 13 residues. CDR3 residues: CAWAPRGNQPQHF. In DNA form, the CDR3 reads TGTGCCTGGGCACCGAGGGGCAATCAGCCCCAGCATTTT.

The V gene is TRBV29-1, the J gene TRBJ2-1; 11 bases align to TRBD2. Germline lookup yields CDR1 SQVTM and CDR2 ANQGSEA. The CDR3 spans 18 residues. V gave up 0 bases and J gave up 4 bases; unmatched junction bases: 11. The CDR3 region has the DNA TGCAGCGTTGAAGATTATCTTCCACTAGCGGGGGATTACAATGAGCAGTTCTTC. It codes for CSVEDYLPLAGDYNEQFF.

The genes are TRBV19 and TRBJ1-3, with D unclear. The CDR3 sequence is 17 residues long. Trimming removed 3 bases from V and 0 bases from J, with 15 bases in between. CDR1 LNHDA and CDR2 SQIVND come from the germline V gene (reference sequence). CDR3 DNA: TGTGCCAGTAGTATGGGAGGCAGCGGGTCCTCTGGAAACACCATATATTTT. This gives the protein CASSMGGSGSSGNTIYF.

The rearrangement uses TRBV21-1 and TRBJ1-1; the D call in the table, TRBD1, was not verified against the DNA. TRBV21-1 is a documented pseudogene. The CDR3 runs 15 residues. CDR3 sequence (DNA): TGTGCCAGCAGCAAGGACAGGCGGATGAACACTGAAGCTTTCTTT. This translates into CASSKDRRMNTEAFF.

V is TRBV7-3 and J is TRBJ1-1; no definite D call. Trimming left V 4 bases short and J 6 bases short, with 15 bases between. Germline V lookup: CDR1 SGHTA, CDR2 FQGTGA. CDR3 size: 14 residues. For the CDR3, the DNA is TGTGCCAGCAGCTCCCAAGGGAGTGGCTCTGAAGCTTTCTTT. Its protein is CASSSQGSGSEAFF. Full variable domain (remainder filled in from reference TRBV7-3 and TRBJ1-1): GAGVSQTPSNKVTEKGKYVELRCDPISGHTALYWYRQSLGQGPEFLIYFQGTGAADDSGLPNDRFFAVRPEGSVSTLKIQRTERGDSAVYLCASSSQGSGSEAFFGQGTRLTVV.